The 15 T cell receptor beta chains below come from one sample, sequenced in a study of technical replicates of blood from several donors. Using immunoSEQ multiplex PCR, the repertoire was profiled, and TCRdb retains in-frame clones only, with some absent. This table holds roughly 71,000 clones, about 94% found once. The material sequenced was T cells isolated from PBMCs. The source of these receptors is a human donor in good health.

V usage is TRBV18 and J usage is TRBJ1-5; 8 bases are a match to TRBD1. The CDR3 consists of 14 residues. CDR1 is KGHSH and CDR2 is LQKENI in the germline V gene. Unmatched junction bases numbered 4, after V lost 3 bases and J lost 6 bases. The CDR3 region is CASSPQGASQPQHF. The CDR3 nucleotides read TGTGCCAGCTCACCTCAGGGGGCAAGTCAGCCCCAGCATTTT.

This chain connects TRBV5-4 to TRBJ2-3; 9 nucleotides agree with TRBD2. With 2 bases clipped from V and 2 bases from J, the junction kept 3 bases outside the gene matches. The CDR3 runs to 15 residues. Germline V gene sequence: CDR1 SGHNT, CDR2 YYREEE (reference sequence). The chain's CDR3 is CASSLPSGNTDTQYF. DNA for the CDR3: TGTGCCAGCAGCTTACCTAGCGGGAACACAGATACGCAGTATTTT.

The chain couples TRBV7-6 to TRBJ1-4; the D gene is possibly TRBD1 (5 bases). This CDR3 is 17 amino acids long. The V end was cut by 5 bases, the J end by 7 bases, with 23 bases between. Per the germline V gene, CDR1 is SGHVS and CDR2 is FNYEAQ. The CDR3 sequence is CASSPIEGVLSSEKLFF. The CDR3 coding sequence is TGTGCCAGCAGCCCGATAGAAGGGGTGTTATCTAGTGAAAAACTGTTTTTT.

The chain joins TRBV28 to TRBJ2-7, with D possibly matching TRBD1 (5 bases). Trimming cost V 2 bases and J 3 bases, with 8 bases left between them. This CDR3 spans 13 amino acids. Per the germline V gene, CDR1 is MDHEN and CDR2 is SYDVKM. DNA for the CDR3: TGTGCCAGCAGTTTACAGGGAATCTACGAGCAGTACTTC. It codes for CASSLQGIYEQYF.

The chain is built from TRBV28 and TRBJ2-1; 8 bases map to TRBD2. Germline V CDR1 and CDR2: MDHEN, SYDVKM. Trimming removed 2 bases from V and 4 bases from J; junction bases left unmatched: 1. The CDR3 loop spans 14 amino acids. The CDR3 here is CASSLGLAYNEQFF. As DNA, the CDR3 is TGTGCCAGCAGTTTAGGACTAGCTTACAATGAGCAGTTCTTC.

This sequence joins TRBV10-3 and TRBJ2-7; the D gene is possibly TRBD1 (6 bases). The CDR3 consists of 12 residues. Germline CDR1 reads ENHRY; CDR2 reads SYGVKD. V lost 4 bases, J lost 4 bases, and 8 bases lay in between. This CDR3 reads CAISGGGYEQYF. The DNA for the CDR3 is TGTGCCATCAGTGGAGGGGGTTACGAGCAGTACTTC.

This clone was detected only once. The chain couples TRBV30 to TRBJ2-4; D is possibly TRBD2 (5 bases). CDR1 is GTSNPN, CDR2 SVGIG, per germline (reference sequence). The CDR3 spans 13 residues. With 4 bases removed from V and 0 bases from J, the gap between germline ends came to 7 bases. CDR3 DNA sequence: TGTGCCTGGATCGGGATAGCCAAAAACATTCAGTACTTC. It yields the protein CAWIGIAKNIQYF.

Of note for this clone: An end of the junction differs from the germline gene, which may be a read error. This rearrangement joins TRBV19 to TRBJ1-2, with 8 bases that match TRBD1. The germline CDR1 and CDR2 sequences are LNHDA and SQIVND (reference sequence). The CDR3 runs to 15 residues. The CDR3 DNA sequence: TGTGCCAGTAGGATAGGACAGGGAGCTAACTATGGCTACACCTTC. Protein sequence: CASRIGQGANYGYTF.

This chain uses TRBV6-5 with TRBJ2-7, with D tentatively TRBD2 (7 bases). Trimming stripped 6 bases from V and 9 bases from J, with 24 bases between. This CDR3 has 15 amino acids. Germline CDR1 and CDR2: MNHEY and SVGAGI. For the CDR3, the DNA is TGTGCCAGCAGCCAAGGCCAACCGGGGGGCTTTTGGCAGTACTTC. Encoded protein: CASSQGQPGGFWQYF.

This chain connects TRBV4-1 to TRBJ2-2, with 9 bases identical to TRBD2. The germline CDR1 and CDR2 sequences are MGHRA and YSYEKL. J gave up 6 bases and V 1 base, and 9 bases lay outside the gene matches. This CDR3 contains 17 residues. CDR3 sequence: CASSQVGIAGASGELFF. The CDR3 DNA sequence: TGCGCCAGCAGCCAAGTAGGAATAGCGGGAGCATCCGGGGAGCTGTTTTTT.

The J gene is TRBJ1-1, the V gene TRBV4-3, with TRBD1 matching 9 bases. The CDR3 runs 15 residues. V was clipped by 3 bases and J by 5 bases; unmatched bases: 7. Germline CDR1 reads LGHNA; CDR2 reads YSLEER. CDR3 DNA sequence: TGCGCCAGCAGCCACACGGGACAGGGAGTTACTGAAGCTTTCTTT. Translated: CASSHTGQGVTEAFF.

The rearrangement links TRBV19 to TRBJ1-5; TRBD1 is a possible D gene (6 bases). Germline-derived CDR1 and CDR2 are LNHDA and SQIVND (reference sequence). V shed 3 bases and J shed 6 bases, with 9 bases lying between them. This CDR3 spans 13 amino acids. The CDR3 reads CASSMGASQPQHF. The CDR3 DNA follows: TGTGCCAGTAGTATGGGGGCTTCTCAGCCCCAGCATTTT.

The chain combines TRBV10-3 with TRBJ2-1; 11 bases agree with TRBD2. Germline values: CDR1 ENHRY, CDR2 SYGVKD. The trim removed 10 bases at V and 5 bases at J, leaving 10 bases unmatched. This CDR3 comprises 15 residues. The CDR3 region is CATLLLAGENNEQFF. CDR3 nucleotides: TGTGCCACCCTCTTACTAGCGGGAGAGAACAATGAGCAGTTCTTC.

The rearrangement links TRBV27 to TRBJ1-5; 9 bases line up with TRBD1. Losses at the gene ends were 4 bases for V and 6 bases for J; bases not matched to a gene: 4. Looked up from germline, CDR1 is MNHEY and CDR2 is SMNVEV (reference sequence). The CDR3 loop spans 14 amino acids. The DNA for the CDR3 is TGTGCCAGCAGTTCGACAGGGGGAAGTCAGCCCCAGCATTTT. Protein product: CASSSTGGSQPQHF.

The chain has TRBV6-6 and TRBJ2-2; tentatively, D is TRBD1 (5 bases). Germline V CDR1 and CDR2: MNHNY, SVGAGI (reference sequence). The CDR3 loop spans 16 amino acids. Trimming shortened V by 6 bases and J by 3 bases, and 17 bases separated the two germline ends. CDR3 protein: CASRRKGQVDTGELFF. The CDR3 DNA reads TGTGCCAGCAGGAGGAAGGGGCAGGTGGACACCGGGGAGCTGTTTTTT.